This T cell receptor beta chain was sequenced for a study of cytomegalovirus exposure and HLA in healthy donors. Whole-study results and caveats: What a later analysis reportedly showed was that an Asian-associated ancestry cluster had fewer N-insertions than the roughly 700-donor mean. Analysis performed later showed TCR beta chains linked to HLA being more clonally expanded than equally common others. Prior analysis indicated that the majority of TCR beta V segments exhibited productivity approximately 90% or approximately 30% of the time.

It was with 60 Vbeta and 13 Jbeta primers that the PCR ran. Profiling relied on immunoSEQ multiplex PCR, and the TCRdb table lists in-frame clones only, not all of them. The table has around 160,000 clones, roughly 77% seen once. This clone showed up just a few times. The antigen is unknown. The germline gives CDR1 GTSNPN, CDR2 SVGIG (reference sequence). The CDR3 consists of 14 residues. Sample: PBMCs. The chain joins TRBV30 to TRBJ2-5; 10 bases match TRBD1. The DNA end favors TRBJ2-7, so the J call may be wrong. The sequence came from a woman between 40 and 50 years old in good health and CMV-seropositive. The CDR3 DNA sequence: TGTGCCTGGTGCCGGGGACAGGGGTCCTACGAGCAGTACTTC. It specifies CAWCRGQGSYEQYF.